This T cell receptor beta chain emerged from a study of CD8 T cells in ankylosing spondylitis. This clonotype was seen at least ten times. TCRdb reprocessed the 5' RACE reads via MiXCR and lists one record per CDR3 protein. The sample lists approximately 60,000 distinct CDR3 sequences, 6% to 8% seen once, with under 6% in the top ten. Germline loops: CDR1 SGHTA, CDR2 FQGNSA. The CDR3 runs to 15 residues. The V end lost 1 base, the J end lost 4 bases, and 10 bases lay between the germline ends. The V call is TRBV7-2, the J call TRBJ2-2, with D possibly being TRBD2 (5 bases). The receptor was derived from a male donor with ankylosing spondylitis. Material for sequencing was synovial fluid, either unsorted or a sorted T cell fraction (not recorded which). The CDR3 loop is CASSLVGGGTGELFF. In DNA, the CDR3 is TGTGCCAGCAGCTTAGTTGGTGGAGGCACCGGGGAGCTGTTTTTT.